This is a list of T cell receptor beta chains from one sample in a study of identifying expanded T cells in peripheral blood. The assay was immunoSEQ multiplex PCR, and TCRdb's table has in-frame clones only and misses some. The profile shows approximately 120,000 clones, over 65% of them singletons. Sequences were obtained from blood. These receptors were taken from a person between 18 and 70 years old in good health. The CDR3 runs from the conserved cysteine through the conserved F or W. Fields, in order: D gene, clone size, V gene, J gene, CDR3 DNA, CDR3 protein. D genes are given only for firm matches. Rows may omit the clone size; those that give it use once, few, many or a size class.

TRBD2,.,TRBV18,TRBJ2-7,TGTGCCAGCTCACTCAGGGTAGCGGGGCCGACCTACGAGCAGTACTTC,CASSLRVAGPTYEQYF
.,.,TRBV28,TRBJ1-2,TGTGCCAGCAGCAGCAATGGCTACACCTTC,CASSSNGYTF
.,.,TRBV5-1,TRBJ1-4,TGCGCCAGCAGCTTGGGGGAAGGAACTAATGAAAAACTGTTTTTT,CASSLGEGTNEKLFF
.,once,TRBV10-3,TRBJ2-3,TGTGCCATCAGTGGTTCACCCCCCGTAGATACGCAGTATTTT,CAISGSPPVDTQYF
TRBD1,.,TRBV7-2,TRBJ2-7,TGTGCCAGCAGCTCCCACCCAACGACAGGGTGGCAGTACTTC,CASSSHPTTGWQYF
TRBD1,many,TRBV14,TRBJ2-4,TGTGCCAGCAGCCAAAGGACAGGGTGGGCCATTCAGTACTTC,CASSQRTGWAIQYF
.,.,TRBV7-6,TRBJ1-5,TGTGCCAGCAGCTCCGAAGTGGGTAGCAATCAGCCCCAGCATTTT,CASSSEVGSNQPQHF
TRBD2,.,TRBV7-7,TRBJ2-1,TGTGCCAGCAGTCCATCCCCGGGGGGTATCAATGAGCAGTTCTTC,CASSPSPGGINEQFF
.,few,TRBV6-5,TRBJ1-6,TGTGCCAGCAGCGGGCAGAATAATTCACCCCTCCACTTT,CASSGQNNSPLHF
TRBD2,.,TRBV18,TRBJ2-1,TGTGCCAGCTCATATCGGCGGGGGAATGACAATGAGCAGTTCTTC,CASSYRRGNDNEQFF
.,.,TRBV30,TRBJ1-5,TGTGCCTGGAGTGTATGGGGCAATCAGCCCCAGCATTTT,CAWSVWGNQPQHF
.,.,TRBV18,TRBJ1-3,TGTGCCAGCTCACCACCCACCCCGACAGATTACTCTGGAAACACCATATATTTT,CASSPPTPTDYSGNTIYF
.,.,TRBV7-8,TRBJ1-5,TGTGCCAGCAGCTTACGGGAGCTTAATAGCAATCAGCCCCAGCATTTT,CASSLRELNSNQPQHF
TRBD1,few,TRBV6-5,TRBJ1-1,TGTGCCAGCGAAAACAGGGGGGACACTGAAGCTTTCTTT,CASENRGDTEAFF
TRBD1,once,TRBV7-6,TRBJ1-2,TGTGCCAGCAGGGACAGGGACTATGGCTACACCTTC,CASRDRDYGYTF
.,.,TRBV19,TRBJ1-1,TGTGCCAGTAGTCCTAGGAACACTGAAGCTTTCTTT,CASSPRNTEAFF
.,.,TRBV7-6,TRBJ1-1,TGTGCCAGCAGCCAAGACCTGAACACTGAAGCTTTCTTT,CASSQDLNTEAFF
.,.,TRBV2,TRBJ2-2,TGTGCCAGCAGTGAAGGGCAGGGGATGTACACCGGGGAGCTGTTTTTT,CASSEGQGMYTGELFF
.,.,TRBV25-1,TRBJ1-2,TGTGCCAGCAGTGAATACGGGCAGGAGGGCGCCTATGGCTACACCTTC,CASSEYGQEGAYGYTF
.,.,TRBV30,TRBJ2-7,TGTGCCCACGGTCGGGAGACAGCCTACGAGCAGTACTTC,CAHGRETAYEQYF
.,.,TRBV6-1,TRBJ2-1,TGTGCCAGCAGTGAAGGCCAGCTATTCTACAATGAGCAGTTCTTC,CASSEGQLFYNEQFF
.,.,TRBV25-1,TRBJ1-3,TGTGCCAGCAGTGAATGGAACTCTGGAAACACCATATATTTT,CASSEWNSGNTIYF
TRBD1,.,TRBV4-3,TRBJ2-1,TGCGCCAGCAGCCCACAGAGCAGGGGGAATGAGCAGTTCTTC,CASSPQSRGNEQFF
.,.,TRBV11-3,TRBJ2-3,TGTGCCAGCAGCTTGCAGCCTAGCACAGATACGCAGTATTTT,CASSLQPSTDTQYF
.,.,TRBV19,TRBJ1-2,TGTGCCAGTAGTACTGACAGCCAAAACTATGGCTACACCTTC,CASSTDSQNYGYTF
.,.,TRBV7-9,TRBJ1-6,TGTGCCAGCAGCCAACAGGGTTCTGGTTCACCCCTCCACTTT,CASSQQGSGSPLHF
.,.,TRBV10-2,TRBJ2-1,TGCGCCAGCAGCCCCCGTTCGACGCCCTACAATGAGCAGTTCTTC,CASSPRSTPYNEQFF
.,once,TRBV6-5,TRBJ1-2,TGTGCCAGCAGTCGGAACGGAGCTAACTATGGCTACACCTTC,CASSRNGANYGYTF
.,.,TRBV18,TRBJ2-5,TGTGCCAGCTCACCGGGACCTAACCAGGAGACCCAGTACTTC,CASSPGPNQETQYF
.,.,TRBV7-9,TRBJ2-3,TGTGCCAGCAGCTCACTACGGGCAGATACGCAGTATTTT,CASSSLRADTQYF
.,.,TRBV6-1,TRBJ1-5,TGTGCCAGCAGTGCTACCCCTCCAGGACGGCTCAATCAGCCCCAGCATTTT,CASSATPPGRLNQPQHF
.,once,TRBV29-1,TRBJ1-1,TGCAGCGTTGAAGGCCTCCGGGCGAACACTGAAGCTTTCTTT,CSVEGLRANTEAFF
.,.,TRBV5-6,TRBJ1-2,TGTGCCAGCAGCTTGGGGCGGGACTGGGGAGGCTACACCTTC,CASSLGRDWGGYTF
.,.,TRBV6-5,TRBJ1-4,TGTGCCAGCAGTTACCCGGGCTTATCGGGGGAAAAACTGTTTTTT,CASSYPGLSGEKLFF
.,.,TRBV6-4,TRBJ2-3,TGTGCCAGCAGTGACTCTCGGGGGACGGTGCAGTATTTT,CASSDSRGTVQYF
.,.,TRBV27,TRBJ1-2,TGTGCCAGCAGTTTTCACAGGCTTAAAGGCTACACCTTC,CASSFHRLKGYTF
.,.,TRBV20-1,TRBJ1-4,TGCAGTTTCTACCTGAATGAAAAACTGTTTTTT,CSFYLNEKLFF
.,.,TRBV6-6,TRBJ1-5,TGTGCCAGCAGTTACTCGTCGGGAGTCAATCAGCCCCAGCATTTT,CASSYSSGVNQPQHF
.,.,TRBV7-2,TRBJ2-2,TGTGCCAGCAGCACACCACGGGAAAACACCGGGGAGCTGTTTTTT,CASSTPRENTGELFF
.,few,TRBV6-1,TRBJ1-1,TGTGCCAGTCGCAGGGAATCTGACACTGAAGCTTTCTTT,CASRRESDTEAFF
TRBD2,.,TRBV19,TRBJ2-1,TGTGCCAGTAGGACGATAGCGGGGGGCACCCATGAGCAGTTCTTC,CASRTIAGGTHEQFF
TRBD1,.,TRBV5-6,TRBJ1-5,TGTGCCAGCAAGAGACAGGGGAATCAGCCCCAGCATTTT,CASKRQGNQPQHF
.,.,TRBV6-5,TRBJ1-1,TGTGCCAGCAGTCCCGGGGCCGAGTTGAACACTGAAGCTTTCTTT,CASSPGAELNTEAFF
.,.,TRBV19,TRBJ2-1,TGTGCCAGTAGTATAGATGTGGCAGGTTCTAGGGATGAGCAGTTCTTC,CASSIDVAGSRDEQFF
.,.,TRBV5-6,TRBJ2-6,TGTGCCAGCAGCTTACGCATTTACCCTGGGGCCAACGTCCTGACTTTC,CASSLRIYPGANVLTF
.,.,TRBV7-9,TRBJ2-1,TGTGCCAGCAGCTCTCCTTCCCCTCAGAAGAATGAGCAGTTCTTC,CASSSPSPQKNEQFF
TRBD1,.,TRBV7-9,TRBJ2-5,TGTGCCAGCAGCTCGGCAACACAGGGGCTTGAGGCCCAGTACTTC,CASSSATQGLEAQYF
.,.,TRBV4-3,TRBJ1-2,TGCGCCAGCAGCCAAGAGCAGAGGGGTAACTATGGCTACACCTTC,CASSQEQRGNYGYTF
.,.,TRBV21-1,TRBJ1-1,TGTGCCAGCAGCAAAGAAGAGGAGGCCCGGGGCAGGGGGTGTATATGGGAAGCTTTCTTT,CASSKEEEARGRGCIWEAFF
.,.,TRBV5-4,TRBJ2-3,TGTGCCAGCAGCCCCCCTCGGGGGCCCGGGGTGGATACGCAGTATTTT,CASSPPRGPGVDTQYF
TRBD1,.,TRBV5-1,TRBJ1-6,TGCGCCAGCAGCCCCACGGGACAGGGTGCACCCCTCCACTTT,CASSPTGQGAPLHF
TRBD2,.,TRBV5-6,TRBJ2-7,TGTGCCAGCACCGATAGCGGGGGGCCCTACGAGCAGTACTTC,CASTDSGGPYEQYF
TRBD1,.,TRBV11-2,TRBJ1-2,TGTGCCAGCAGCCCGGACAGGGACTATGGCTACACCTTC,CASSPDRDYGYTF
.,.,TRBV4-1,TRBJ2-4,TGCGCCAGCAGCCAGTCCCTCAGGGCGCGGATTGAAAACATTCAGTACTTC,CASSQSLRARIENIQYF
TRBD2,.,TRBV7-9,TRBJ2-1,TGTGCCAGCAGCTTAAGCGGGGGGGCCAATGAGCAGTTCTTC,CASSLSGGANEQFF